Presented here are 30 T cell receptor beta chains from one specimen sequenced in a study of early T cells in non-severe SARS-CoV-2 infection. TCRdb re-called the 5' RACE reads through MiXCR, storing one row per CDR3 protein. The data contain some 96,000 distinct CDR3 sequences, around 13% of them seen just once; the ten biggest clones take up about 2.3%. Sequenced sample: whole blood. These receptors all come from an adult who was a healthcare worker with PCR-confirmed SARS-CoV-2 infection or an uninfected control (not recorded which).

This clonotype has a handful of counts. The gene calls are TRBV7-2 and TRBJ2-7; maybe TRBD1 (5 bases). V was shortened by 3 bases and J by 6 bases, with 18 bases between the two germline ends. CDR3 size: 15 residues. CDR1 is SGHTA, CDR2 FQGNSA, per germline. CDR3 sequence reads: CASSFSLILTAEQYF. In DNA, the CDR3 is TGTGCCAGCAGCTTCTCCCTGATCCTGACAGCCGAGCAGTACTTC.

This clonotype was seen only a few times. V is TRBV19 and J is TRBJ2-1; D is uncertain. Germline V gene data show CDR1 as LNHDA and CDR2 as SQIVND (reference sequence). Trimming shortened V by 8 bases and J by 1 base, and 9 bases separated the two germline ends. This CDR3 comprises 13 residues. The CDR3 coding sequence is TGTGCCAGTTGTAAGGATTCCTACAATGAGCAGTTCTTC. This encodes CASCKDSYNEQFF.

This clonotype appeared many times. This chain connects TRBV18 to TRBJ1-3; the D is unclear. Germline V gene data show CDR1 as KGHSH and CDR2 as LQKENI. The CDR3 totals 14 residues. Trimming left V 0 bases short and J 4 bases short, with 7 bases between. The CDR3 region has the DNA TGTGCCAGCTCACCACCGGTGGCGGGAAACACCATATATTTT. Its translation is CASSPPVAGNTIYF.

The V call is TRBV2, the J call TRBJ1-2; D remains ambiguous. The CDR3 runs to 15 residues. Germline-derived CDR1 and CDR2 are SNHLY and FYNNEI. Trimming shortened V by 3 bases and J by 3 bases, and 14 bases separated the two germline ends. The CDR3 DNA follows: TGTGCCAGCAGTGAGAAGGGTCTCCCCTACTATGGCTACACCTTC. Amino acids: CASSEKGLPYYGYTF.

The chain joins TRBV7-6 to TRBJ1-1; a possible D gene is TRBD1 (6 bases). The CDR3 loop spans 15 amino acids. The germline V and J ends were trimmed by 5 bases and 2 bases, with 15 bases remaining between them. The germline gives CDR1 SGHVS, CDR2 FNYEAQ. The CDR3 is CASSTRPGENTEAFF. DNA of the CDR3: TGTGCCAGCAGCACTCGTCCAGGGGAAAACACTGAAGCTTTCTTT.

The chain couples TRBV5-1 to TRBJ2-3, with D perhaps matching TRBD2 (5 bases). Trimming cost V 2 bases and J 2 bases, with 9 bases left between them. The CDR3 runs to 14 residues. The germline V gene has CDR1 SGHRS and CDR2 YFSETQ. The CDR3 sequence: CASSLGGYTDTQYF. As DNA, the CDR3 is TGCGCCAGCAGCTTAGGCGGGTACACAGATACGCAGTATTTT.

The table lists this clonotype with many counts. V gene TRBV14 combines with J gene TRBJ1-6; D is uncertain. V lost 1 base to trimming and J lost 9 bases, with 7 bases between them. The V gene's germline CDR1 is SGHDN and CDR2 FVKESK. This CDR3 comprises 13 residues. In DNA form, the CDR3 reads TGTGCCAGCAGCCAAGCGGTCGTTTCACCCCTCCACTTT. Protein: CASSQAVVSPLHF.

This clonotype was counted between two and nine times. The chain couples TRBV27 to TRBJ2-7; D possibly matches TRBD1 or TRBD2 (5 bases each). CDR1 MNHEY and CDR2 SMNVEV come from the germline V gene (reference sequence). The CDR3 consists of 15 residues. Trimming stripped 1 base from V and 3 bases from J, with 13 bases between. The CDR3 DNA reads TGTGCCAGCAGTTTATTTATGAGGGACCTCTACGAGCAGTACTTC. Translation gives CASSLFMRDLYEQYF.

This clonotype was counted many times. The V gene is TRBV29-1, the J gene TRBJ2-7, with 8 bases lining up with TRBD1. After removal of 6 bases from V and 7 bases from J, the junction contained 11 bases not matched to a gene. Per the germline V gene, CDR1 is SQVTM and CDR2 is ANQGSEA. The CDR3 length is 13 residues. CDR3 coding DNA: TGCAGCGTGGTAACAGGGGGTGCCTGGGAGCAGTACTTC. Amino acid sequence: CSVVTGGAWEQYF.

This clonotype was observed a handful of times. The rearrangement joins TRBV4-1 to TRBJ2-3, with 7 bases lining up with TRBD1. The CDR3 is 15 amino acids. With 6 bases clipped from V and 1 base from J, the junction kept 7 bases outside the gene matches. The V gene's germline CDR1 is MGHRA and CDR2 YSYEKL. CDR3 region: CASRHTGVGTDTQYF. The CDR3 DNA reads TGCGCCAGCAGACACACAGGGGTTGGCACAGATACGCAGTATTTT.

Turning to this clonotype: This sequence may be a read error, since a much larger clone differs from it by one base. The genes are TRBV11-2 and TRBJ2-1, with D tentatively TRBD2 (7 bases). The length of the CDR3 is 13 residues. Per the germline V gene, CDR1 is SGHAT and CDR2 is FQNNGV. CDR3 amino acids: CVSRGATYNEQFF. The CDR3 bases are TGTGTCAGCCGGGGGGCCACCTACAATGAGCAGTTCTTC.

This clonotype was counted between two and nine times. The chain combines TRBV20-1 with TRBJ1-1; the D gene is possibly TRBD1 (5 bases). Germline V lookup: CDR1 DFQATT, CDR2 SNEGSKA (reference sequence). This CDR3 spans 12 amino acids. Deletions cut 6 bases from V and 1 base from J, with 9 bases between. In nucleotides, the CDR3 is TGCAGTGCCCGTCAGGGGAACACTGAAGCTTTCTTT. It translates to CSARQGNTEAFF.

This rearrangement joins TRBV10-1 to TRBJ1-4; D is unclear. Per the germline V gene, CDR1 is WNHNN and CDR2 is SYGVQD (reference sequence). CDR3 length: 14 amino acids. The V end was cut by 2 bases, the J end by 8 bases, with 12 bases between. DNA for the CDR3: TGCGCCAGCAGTGAGAGTGGGCACGAGGAAAAACTGTTTTTT. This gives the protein CASSESGHEEKLFF.

The CDR3, as DNA: TGTGCCATCAAATCGGGGCCGCAGGATGGCTACACCTTC. Translated, it gives CAIKSGPQDGYTF. The chain carries TRBV10-3 and TRBJ1-2; D is perhaps TRBD1 (5 bases). CDR1 and CDR2 (germline): ENHRY, SYGVKD. The V end was cut by 7 bases, the J end by 6 bases, with 15 bases between. The CDR3 length is 13 residues.

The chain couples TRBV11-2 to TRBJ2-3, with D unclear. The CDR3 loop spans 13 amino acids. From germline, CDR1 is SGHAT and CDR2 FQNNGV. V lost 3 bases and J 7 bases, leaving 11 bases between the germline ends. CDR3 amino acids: CASSFESHHTQYF. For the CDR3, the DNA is TGTGCCAGCAGCTTCGAATCCCATCATACGCAGTATTTT.

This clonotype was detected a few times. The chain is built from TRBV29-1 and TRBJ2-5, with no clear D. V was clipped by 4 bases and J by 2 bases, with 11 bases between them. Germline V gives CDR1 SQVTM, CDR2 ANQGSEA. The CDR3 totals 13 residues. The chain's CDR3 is CSVARSSQETQYF. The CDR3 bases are TGCAGCGTTGCCCGCAGTTCACAAGAGACCCAGTACTTC. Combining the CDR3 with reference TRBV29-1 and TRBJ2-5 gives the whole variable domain SAVISQKPSRDICQRGTSLTIQCQVDSQVTMMFWYRQQPGQSLTLIATANQGSEATYESGFVIDKFPISRPNLTFSTLTVSNMSPEDSSIYLCSVARSSQETQYFGPGTRLLVL.

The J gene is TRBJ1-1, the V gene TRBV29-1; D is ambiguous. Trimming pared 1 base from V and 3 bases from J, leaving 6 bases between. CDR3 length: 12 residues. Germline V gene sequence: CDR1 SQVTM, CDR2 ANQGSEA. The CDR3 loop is CSVEGLYTEAFF. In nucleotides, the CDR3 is TGCAGCGTTGAAGGCCTTTACACTGAAGCTTTCTTT.

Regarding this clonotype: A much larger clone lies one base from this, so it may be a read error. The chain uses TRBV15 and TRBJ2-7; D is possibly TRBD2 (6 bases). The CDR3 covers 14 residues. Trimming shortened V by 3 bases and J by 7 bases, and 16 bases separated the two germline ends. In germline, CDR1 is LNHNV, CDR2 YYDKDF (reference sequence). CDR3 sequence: CATSSPRDGGEQYF. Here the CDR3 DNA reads TGTGCCACCAGCAGCCCCCGGGACGGGGGAGAGCAGTACTTC.

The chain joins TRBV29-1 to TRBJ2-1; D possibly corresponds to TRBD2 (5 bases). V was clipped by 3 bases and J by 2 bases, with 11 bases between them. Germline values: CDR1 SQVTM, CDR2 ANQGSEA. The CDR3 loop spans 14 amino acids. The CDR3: CSVDRLATYNEQFF. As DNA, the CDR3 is TGCAGCGTTGATCGGCTAGCCACCTACAATGAGCAGTTCTTC.

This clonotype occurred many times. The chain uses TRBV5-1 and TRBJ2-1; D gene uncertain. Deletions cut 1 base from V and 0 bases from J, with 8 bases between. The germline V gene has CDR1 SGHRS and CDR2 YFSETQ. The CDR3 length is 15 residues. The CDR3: CASSLFPSSYNEQFF. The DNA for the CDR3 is TGCGCCAGCAGCTTGTTCCCCAGCTCCTACAATGAGCAGTTCTTC.

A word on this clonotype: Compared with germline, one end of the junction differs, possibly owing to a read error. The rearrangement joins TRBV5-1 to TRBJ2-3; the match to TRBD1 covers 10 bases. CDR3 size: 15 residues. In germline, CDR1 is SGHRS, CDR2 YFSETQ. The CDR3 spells CASSAGQGRTDTLYF. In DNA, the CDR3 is TGCGCCAGCAGCGCGGGACAGGGGCGGACAGATACGCTGTATTTT.

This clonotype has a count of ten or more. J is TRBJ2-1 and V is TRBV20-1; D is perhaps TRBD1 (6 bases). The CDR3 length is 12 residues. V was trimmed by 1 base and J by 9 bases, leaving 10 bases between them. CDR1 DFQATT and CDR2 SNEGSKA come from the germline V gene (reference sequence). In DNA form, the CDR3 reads TGCAGTGCTAGAGGAGGGGGTACTGAGCAGTTCTTC. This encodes CSARGGGTEQFF.

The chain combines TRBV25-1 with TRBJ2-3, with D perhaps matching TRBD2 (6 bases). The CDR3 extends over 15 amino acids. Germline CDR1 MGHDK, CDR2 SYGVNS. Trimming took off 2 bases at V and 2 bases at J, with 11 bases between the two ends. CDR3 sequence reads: CASSEPGTLTDTQYF. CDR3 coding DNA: TGTGCCAGCAGTGAACCCGGGACTCTCACAGATACGCAGTATTTT.

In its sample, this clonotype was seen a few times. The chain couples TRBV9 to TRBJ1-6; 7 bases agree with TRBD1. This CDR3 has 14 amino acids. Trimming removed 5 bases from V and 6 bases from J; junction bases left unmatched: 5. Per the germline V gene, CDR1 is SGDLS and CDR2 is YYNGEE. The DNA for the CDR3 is TGTGCCAGCAGGAGGGACAGAGCTAATTCACCCCTCCACTTT. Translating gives CASRRDRANSPLHF.

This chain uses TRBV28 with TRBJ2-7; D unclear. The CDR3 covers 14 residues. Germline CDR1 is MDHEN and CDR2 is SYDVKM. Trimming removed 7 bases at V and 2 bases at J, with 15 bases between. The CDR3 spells CASTQDRGPYEQYF. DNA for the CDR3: TGTGCCAGCACCCAAGACCGAGGCCCCTACGAGCAGTACTTC.

DNA of the CDR3: TGTGCCAGCAAACTTGCGCAGGGTAAAGCTTTCTTT. This sequence encodes CASKLAQGKAFF. The chain combines TRBV28 with TRBJ1-1; D may be TRBD1 (5 bases). The CDR3 consists of 12 residues. Trimming took off 7 bases at V and 9 bases at J, with 15 bases between the two ends. Germline assignment: CDR1 MDHEN and CDR2 SYDVKM. Full variable domain (rest looked up from reference TRBV28 and TRBJ1-1): DVKVTQSSRYLVKRTGEKVFLECVQDMDHENMFWYRQDPGLGLRLIYFSYDVKMKEKGDIPEGYSVSREKKERFSLILESASTNQTSMYLCASKLAQGKAFFGQGTRLTVV.

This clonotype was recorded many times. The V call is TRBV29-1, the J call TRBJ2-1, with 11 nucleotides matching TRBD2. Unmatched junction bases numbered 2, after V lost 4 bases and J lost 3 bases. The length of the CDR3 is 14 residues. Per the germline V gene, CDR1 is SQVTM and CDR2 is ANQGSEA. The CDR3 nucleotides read TGCAGCGTTGGACTAGCGGGGTTCTACAATGAGCAGTTCTTC. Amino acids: CSVGLAGFYNEQFF.

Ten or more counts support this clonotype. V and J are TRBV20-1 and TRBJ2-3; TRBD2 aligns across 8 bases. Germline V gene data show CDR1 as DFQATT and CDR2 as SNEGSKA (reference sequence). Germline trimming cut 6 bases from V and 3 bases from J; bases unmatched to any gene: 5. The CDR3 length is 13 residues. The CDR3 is CSAPGGRTDTQYF. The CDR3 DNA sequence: TGCAGTGCCCCGGGGGGGAGGACAGATACGCAGTATTTT.

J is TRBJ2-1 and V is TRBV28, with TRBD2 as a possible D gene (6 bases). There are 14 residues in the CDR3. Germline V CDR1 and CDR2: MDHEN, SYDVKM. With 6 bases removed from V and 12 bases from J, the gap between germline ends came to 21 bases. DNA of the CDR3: TGTGCCAGCAGCCCCCCCGGGACTGCGACCTGGCAGTTCTTC. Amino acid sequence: CASSPPGTATWQFF.

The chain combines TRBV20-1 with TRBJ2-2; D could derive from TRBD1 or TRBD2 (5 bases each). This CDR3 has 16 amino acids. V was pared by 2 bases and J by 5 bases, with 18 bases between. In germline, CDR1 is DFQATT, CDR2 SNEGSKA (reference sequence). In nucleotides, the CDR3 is TGCAGTGCTAGATCCCTTCCGGGACCGCGAACCGGGGAGCTGTTTTTT. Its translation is CSARSLPGPRTGELFF.